This TCR beta chain was documented in a study of shared clonotypes between healthy human individuals (dated by TCRdb to the early 2020s). Some background on the complete study: The cohort included a few men and a couple of women between 18 and 49 years of age. Each donor's leukapheresis produced roughly between about 0.9 and 9.5 billion PBMCs. For each donor, CD4 naive and CD4 memory were each given three plates, CD8 naive was given two plates, and CD8 memory was given one plate. Libraries were prepared and TCR repertoires were sequenced by different laboratories using diverse techniques, in order to increase sequencing depth and limit assay-specific biases. Blood TCR repertoires of a handful of healthy adults were deeply sequenced to estimate repertoire size and the extent of clonotype sharing between individuals. Here is what the overall study found, with its caveats: Rarefaction of sorted-subset datasets indicated incomplete sequencing despite the large sequencing depth. The genetic and exposure-history diversity represented was limited by the small number of donors. Estimated clonotype richness was generally larger for naive than for memory subsets. Sampling was restricted to blood, and TCR repertoires in tissue are likely to differ from TCR repertoires in blood. Sharing across several donors was observed for about 5% of naive CD4, about 3.2% of naive CD8, roughly 2.4% of memory CD4, and about 0.39% of memory CD8 clonotypes. Pairwise subsampling indicated that sequencing depth was expected to affect the degree of clonotype sharing among donors. Higher generation probabilities were observed for clonotypes shared by all four sorted-subset donors than for non-shared clonotypes.

Healthy HIV-negative adults with no recently reported acute infections or vaccinations were included as donors. Every donor was a Caucasian adult living in Nashville, Tennessee, USA. CD4+ T cells were enriched by magnetic negative selection, after which naive cells were positively selected on CD45RA and the negative fraction was taken as the memory subset. Blood was obtained by leukapheresis, after which PBMCs were separated by Ficoll-Histopaque density gradient centrifugation and cryopreserved in liquid nitrogen vapor phase. Purity and quantity of every magnetically sorted T cell population were checked by analytical flow cytometry. Each sorted fraction had its genomic DNA isolated and then quantified by UV absorbance on a Nanodrop 2000c. As regards this clone: Its antigen is still unknown. The sample holds no much larger clone one base away, and base qualities are not on file.

CDR1 SGHDN and CDR2 FVKESK are derived from the germline V gene. Unmatched junction bases come to 8, with V trimmed by 5 bases and J by 4 bases. CDR3 length: 15 amino acids, cysteine to phenylalanine. The only DNA kept is the CDR3, 45 bases in frame from the first base. Using the deep immunoSEQ assay, TCR CDR3 regions were amplified from genomic DNA by multiplex PCR. Extracted genomic DNA from each cell subset was spread evenly across all wells of several immunoSEQ 96-well plates, with each plate serving as a replicate. For sorted subsets, each replicate PCR was loaded with about 0.2 ug genomic DNA, equivalent to 32,000 or so T cell genomes. The purified libraries were quantified using a Qubit 3.0 fluorometer, sized with a Bioanalyzer 2100, and then quantified again using the KAPA Library Quantification kit. Each immunoSEQ 96-well plate was sequenced on its own single-read 150-cycle Illumina NextSeq 550 flow cell. As for the original processing: The immunoSEQ output contained only junctional sequences without quality scores, so filtering could not match that applied to full-length reads. Sequences were annotated with PyIR, a Python wrapper for IgBLAST v1.9, using IMGT germline references to assign V/J genes and CDR3. Reads with weak V/J assignments (E-value above 1e-6), missing CDR3, stop codons, out-of-frame junctions, or ambiguous translated residues were removed. V3J clonotypes were defined by identical inferred V gene, J gene, and CDR3 amino acid sequence. Percentage overlap between repertoires was calculated by dividing the number of shared unique clonotypes by the size of the smaller repertoire. RTK rarefaction, the Chao1 estimator, and Recon v2.1 estimates of unobserved clonotypes were used to assess repertoire richness. Generation probabilities were computed with OLGA for all TCRbeta clonotypes obtained by the gDNA method from a few donors. Entries here come from immuneACCESS through TCRdb and include only in-frame sequences with V and J called. Some clones fail to appear in such tables; in the studies checked, an unresolved V gene covers under half of the shortfall, and the cause of the remainder is unknown. The V and J calls and the clone size are those of that table, but D and trimming were determined from the DNA. Across this sample there are about 2.4 million clones, with 80% to 95% seen only once. Around 0.4% of the sample lies in the top ten.

This TCR derives from a man aged 18-30 years in good health. Some clones in this sample may be carry-over from other donors' samples. Sequencing was carried out using naive CD4+ T cells from PBMCs. The sample's cell subset or site label is to be understood as: CD45RA+ positively selected. The chain is made from TRBV14 and TRBJ2-4, and TRBD2 matches 7 of the central bases. This receptor carries the CDR3 CASSSQLGGKNIQYF. The nucleotides are TGTGCCAGCAGCTCGCAATTGGGGGGGAAAAACATTCAGTACTTC.